The next 9 T cell receptor beta chains were all read from a single sample in a study of blood T cell repertoires in COVID-19. The table came from immunoSEQ multiplex PCR; TCRdb's copy has only in-frame clones and leaves some out. This table has under 300,000 clones, around 90% appearing once. The sample consisted of PBMCs or T cells enriched from blood (not recorded which). These receptors all come from a human donor in a cohort exposed to, infected with or recovered from COVID-19 (not recorded which). The donor label of this sample is uncertain.

V gene TRBV9 combines with J gene TRBJ2-5; 10 bases agree with TRBD2. CDR3 length: 16 amino acids. J gave up 5 bases and V 0 bases, and 7 bases lay outside the gene matches. Germline CDR1 SGDLS, CDR2 YYNGEE. The CDR3 here is CASSVAPLAGEETQYF. The CDR3 nucleotides read TGTGCCAGCAGCGTAGCCCCTCTAGCGGGGGAGGAGACCCAGTACTTC.

The chain carries TRBV12-5 and TRBJ1-2; D gene unclear. Deletions cut 7 bases from V and 0 bases from J, with 9 bases between. Germline CDR1 and CDR2: LGHNT and FRNRAP. This CDR3 has 13 residues. The CDR3 sequence: CASVHDSNYGYTF. DNA of the CDR3: TGTGCTAGTGTCCACGACTCTAACTATGGCTACACCTTC.

This clone was recorded only once. The genes are TRBV29-1 and TRBJ2-3; possibly TRBD2 for D (6 bases). Germline V lookup: CDR1 SQVTM, CDR2 ANQGSEA. Trimming shortened V by 7 bases and J by 4 bases, and 18 bases separated the two germline ends. CDR3 length: 14 residues. The CDR3 reads CSAGGRRRADTQYF. CDR3 DNA: TGCAGCGCGGGCGGCAGAAGGAGGGCAGATACGCAGTATTTT.

V is TRBV6-2 or TRBV6-3 and J is TRBJ2-7; D possibly corresponds to TRBD2 (6 bases). CDR1 and CDR2 (germline): MNHEY, SVGEGT. V lost 7 bases, J lost 6 bases, and 16 bases lay in between. CDR3 length: 13 amino acids. The CDR3 loop reads CASTPRLVREQYF. The CDR3 DNA is TGTGCCAGCACCCCTAGACTAGTTCGCGAGCAGTACTTC.

V gene TRBV7-3 combines with J gene TRBJ2-1; TRBD2 matches 8 bases. Per germline, CDR1 SGHTA and CDR2 FQGTGA. The CDR3 has 14 residues. V shed 5 bases, J shed 7 bases, and the junction held 7 bases outside the gene matches. The CDR3 DNA reads TGTGCCAGCAGCCCCGGGGGACTAGTAAATGAGCAGTTCTTC. It encodes CASSPGGLVNEQFF. The variable domain in full, with the rest retrieved from reference TRBV7-3 and TRBJ2-1, is GAGVSQTPSNKVTEKGKYVELRCDPISGHTALYWYRQSLGQGPEFLIYFQGTGAADDSGLPNDRFFAVRPEGSVSTLKIQRTERGDSAVYLCASSPGGLVNEQFFGPGTRLTVL.

The V call is TRBV7-9, the J call TRBJ1-1; 9 bases fit TRBD1. With V trimmed by 5 bases and J by 1 base, 5 bases remained unmatched. CDR3 length: 15 amino acids. From germline, CDR1 is SEHNR and CDR2 FQNEAQ (reference sequence). In DNA form, the CDR3 reads TGTGCCAGCAGCCCTTGGACAGGGGCGAACACTGAAGCTTTCTTT. Protein: CASSPWTGANTEAFF.

The V and J genes are TRBV30 and TRBJ1-1; no firm D call. The CDR3 sequence is 12 residues long. Trimming cost V 0 bases and J 0 bases, with 2 bases left between them. Germline assignment: CDR1 GTSNPN and CDR2 SVGIG (reference sequence). The CDR3 here is CAWSVMNTEAFF. In DNA form, the CDR3 reads TGTGCCTGGAGTGTCATGAACACTGAAGCTTTCTTT.

The chain is built from TRBV7-8 and TRBJ1-1; TRBD1 matches at 7 bases. Germline values: CDR1 SGHVS, CDR2 FQNEAQ. This CDR3 is 17 amino acids long. The V gene end was trimmed by 5 bases and the J gene end by 0 bases; junction bases not matched to a gene: 12. The CDR3 nucleotides are TGTGCCAGCAGCCTTACGACAGGGATGGCTATGAACACTGAAGCTTTCTTT. It yields the protein CASSLTTGMAMNTEAFF.

This clone was observed once. The rearrangement links TRBV6-5 to TRBJ1-6, with TRBD1 as a possible D gene (6 bases). Germline V lookup: CDR1 MNHEY, CDR2 SVGAGI. The CDR3 consists of 16 residues. Trimming took 2 bases from V and 7 from J, leaving 15 bases between them. CDR3 region: CASSYAGESGNSPLHF. As DNA, the CDR3 is TGTGCCAGCAGTTACGCAGGGGAATCAGGGAATTCACCCCTCCACTTT.